The subject of this entry is one T cell receptor beta chain. Its specificity is not known. This specimen belongs to a study of cytomegalovirus exposure and HLA in healthy donors. Study-wide findings and caveats: With later analysis, a missense DCLRE1C variant became linked to TCR beta V- and J-gene trimming. The study flagged roughly 160 TCR beta chains as cytomegalovirus-associated. TCR beta sequences reportedly predicted most subjects' HLA-A and HLA-B alleles accurately. Rare sequences made up most TCRs, while some public TCRs were found in many donors.

The CDR3 has 14 residues. V shed 0 bases and J shed 3 bases, with 8 bases lying between them. Per germline, CDR1 MNHNY and CDR2 SVGAGI (reference sequence). Primers included in the PCR were 60 Vbeta and 13 Jbeta primers. This table comes from immunoSEQ multiplex PCR, and its TCRdb copy is limited to in-frame clones, with some not included. Here the sample spans approximately 240,000 clones, 70% to 85% being singletons. This chain links TRBV6-6 with TRBJ1-1; D remains unclear. This receptor was obtained from a woman aged 40 to 50 in good health and CMV-seronegative. The sequencing sample was made of PBMCs. The CDR3 sequence is CASSYSEGYTEAFF. The CDR3 DNA reads as TGTGCCAGCAGTTACTCGGAGGGCTACACTGAAGCTTTCTTT.